Each of the 32 T cell receptor beta chains below was sequenced from the same sample in a study of tumor-infiltrating lymphocytes in primary liver carcinoma (dated by TCRdb to about 2017). For sequencing, an Illumina HiSeq 2500 was employed. TCRbeta-specific cDNA was reverse-transcribed from roughly 500 ng total RNA using a constant-region primer and ProtoScript II reverse transcriptase. TCRbeta libraries were built with three nested multiplex PCR rounds, a slightly modified ARM-PCR procedure. Multiplex TRBV1-TRBV30 forward primers and a Cbeta reverse primer were used in the first two PCR rounds, each of which was run for roughly 10 cycles. TCRdb trimmed the raw reads at Q25, called clones with MiXCR and kept productive beta chains. Rows merge per CDR3 protein into single entries with the most common DNA and genes. A total of approximately 110,000 distinct CDR3 sequences appear in this sample, around 83% of them only once. The ten largest clonotypes hold 15% to 25% of the sample.

Without any cell sorting, total RNA and DNA were co-extracted from approximately 20-30 mg of bulk tissue using the AllPrep DNA/RNA mini kit. Sequenced input: liver tumor tissue from sampling region 3. The cell subset or site label for this specimen denotes: tumor region T3, left-lateral pole. These receptor sequences come from a man aged 40-49 years with primary liver carcinoma and hepatitis B virus infection.

For this clonotype: Lacking the conserved final phenylalanine or tryptophan, this CDR3 likely reflects a read error. The DNA is omitted, as the CDR3 cannot be located on it reliably, and the CDR3 follows TCRdb's listing. The chain combines TRBV11-2 with TRBJ2-1; the table calls TRBD2, which could not be checked here. The germline gives CDR1 SGHAT, CDR2 FQNNGV. The CDR3 adds up to 16 amino acids, both ends counted. The CDR3 protein is CASRLDRLALGDEQSL.

Regarding this clonotype: A read error may produce the germline difference seen at one junction end. The genes are TRBV10-3 and TRBJ2-2; 13 bases fit TRBD2. The CDR3 is made up of 16 amino acids. CDR1 and CDR2 from the germline V gene are ENHRY and SYGVKD. The CDR3 sequence is CAICRGLAGNTGVLFF. Written as DNA, the CDR3 is TGTGCCATCTGTCGGGGACTAGCGGGAAACACCGGGGTGCTGTTTTTT.

For this clonotype: This CDR3 fails to terminate in the conserved phenylalanine or tryptophan, so it likely reflects a read error. V gene TRBV5-1 combines with J gene TRBJ1-1; D is uncertain. CDR3 size: 14 residues. Per the germline V gene, CDR1 is SGHRS and CDR2 is YFSETQ. V shed 4 bases and J shed 0 bases, with 10 bases lying between them. In nucleotides, the CDR3 is TGCGCCAGCAGCCTGGAAGGCATGAACACTGAAGCTTTCCTT. Protein product: CASSLEGMNTEAFL.

This clonotype was counted between two and nine times. V and J are TRBV12-3 or TRBV12-4 and TRBJ1-2; D is perhaps TRBD1 (5 bases). V was pared by 6 bases and J by 7 bases, with 15 bases between. The CDR3 runs to 13 residues. The CDR3 nucleotides are TGTGCCAGCAGCCCGGGGCAGACCTGTGGCTACACCTTC. It specifies CASSPGQTCGYTF.

This clonotype was seen just once. The junction departs from germline at one end; a sequencing error may be responsible. V usage is TRBV12-3 or TRBV12-4 and J usage is TRBJ1-2; D possibly corresponds to TRBD1 (5 bases). The CDR3 loop spans 15 amino acids. The CDR3 bases are TGTGCCAGCACCAGGCGGGGGTCCCATAACTATGACTACATCTTC. Protein sequence: CASTRRGSHNYDYIF.

The chain couples TRBV6-5 to TRBJ2-1; TRBD1 matches at 7 bases. The CDR3 spans 16 residues. CDR1 and CDR2 from the germline V gene are MNHEY and SVGAGI. Trimming at V came to 9 bases and at J to 9 bases, leaving 20 bases not matched to a gene. CDR3 nucleotides: TGTGCCAGTAGTCCTAAAGGGGGCCCGATTCGCGGTGAGCAGTTCTTC. Amino acid sequence: CASSPKGGPIRGEQFF.

As concerns this clonotype: This CDR3 fails to terminate in the conserved phenylalanine or tryptophan, so it likely reflects a read error. The chain joins TRBV29-1 to TRBJ1-3; a weak D match, TRBD1 (6 bases). Germline-derived CDR1 and CDR2 are SQVTM and ANQGSEA. The CDR3 consists of 14 residues. The CDR3 region has the DNA TGCAGCGTTGGGAGGGGGACAATGATGAACATCATATATGTT. Translated: CSVGRGTMMNIIYV.

A note on this clonotype: The missing conserved phenylalanine or tryptophan at the end of this CDR3 makes a read error likely. It is unclear where the CDR3 begins or ends on the DNA, so no DNA is shown, and the CDR3 is as TCRdb lists it. The rearrangement links TRBV6-5 to TRBJ2-6; the table's D call, TRBD1, was not checked against the DNA. The CDR3 numbers 18 amino acids, ends counted. CDR1 and CDR2 (germline): MNHEY, SVGAGI. Here the CDR3 reads CASTHRGQGIGGANVLII.

On this clonotype: Because the CDR3 is missing its conserved closing phenylalanine or tryptophan, this is likely a read error. CDR3 sequence reads: CASSSSTSGDQYL. The DNA for the CDR3 is TGTGCCAGCAGTTCCAGTACTAGCGGGGACCAGTACTTA. The rearrangement joins TRBV7-8 to TRBJ2-7; 10 bases line up with TRBD2. The CDR3 is 13 residues long. The trim removed 6 bases at V and 10 bases at J, leaving 9 bases unmatched. CDR1 SGHVS and CDR2 FQNEAQ come from the germline V gene.

Details on this clonotype: A read error may produce the germline difference seen at one junction end. The V call is TRBV29-1, the J call TRBJ2-1; 7 positions agree with TRBD2. Per the germline V gene, CDR1 is SQVTM and CDR2 is ANQGSEA. CDR3 length: 14 amino acids. CDR3 sequence (DNA): TGCAGCGGGGGGGGGAACGGCTCCTACAGTGAGCAGTTCTTC. It encodes CSGGGNGSYSEQFF.

As concerns this clonotype: This could be a read error, since a much larger clone is one nucleotide away. The chain recombines TRBV28 with TRBJ2-3; a possible D gene is TRBD2 (5 bases). Germline lookup yields CDR1 MDHEN and CDR2 SYDVKM. V was cut by 8 bases and J by 2 bases, with 17 bases left in between. CDR3 length: 15 residues. The CDR3 spells CASFANAGATDTQYF. Here the CDR3 DNA reads TGTGCCAGCTTCGCAAACGCGGGTGCCACAGATACGCAGTATTTT.

Details on this clonotype: A junction end diverges from the germline sequence, so it may reflect a read error. This chain joins TRBV10-3 and TRBJ2-7, with D uncertain. Per germline, CDR1 ENHRY and CDR2 SYGVKD. The CDR3 has 14 residues. The CDR3 sequence: CAISESWKSYEQYF. CDR3 coding DNA: TGTGCGATCAGTGAGAGTTGGAAAAGCTACGAGCAGTACTTC.

This clonotype was picked up a small number of times. Since the CDR3 does not end with the conserved phenylalanine or tryptophan, this likely comes from a read error. This chain joins TRBV2 and TRBJ2-7; 9 bases agree with TRBD2. The germline CDR1 and CDR2 sequences are SNHLY and FYNNEI. The CDR3 has 14 amino acids. The CDR3, as DNA: TGTGCCGGCAGTTTTAGCGGGAGAGGGAACGAGCAGTACCTC. It translates to CAGSFSGRGNEQYL.

This clonotype was counted ten times or more. This chain uses TRBV10-3 with TRBJ2-2; D is perhaps TRBD1 (6 bases). V gave up 0 bases and J gave up 4 bases, with 6 bases separating them. This CDR3 has 14 amino acids. Germline lookup yields CDR1 ENHRY and CDR2 SYGVKD. As DNA, the CDR3 is TGTGCCATCAGTGAGTCGACAGGCACCGGGGAGCTGTTTTTT. This translates into CAISESTGTGELFF.

This clonotype appeared a single time. Since no conserved phenylalanine or tryptophan closes the CDR3, a read error is the likely cause. This chain uses TRBV5-1 with TRBJ2-3; 8 bases fit TRBD2. CDR3 length equals 17 residues. CDR1 SGHRS and CDR2 YFSETQ come from the germline V gene. The trim removed 4 bases at V and 1 base at J, leaving 11 bases unmatched. This CDR3 is CASSPEPGLVGTDTQYI. The CDR3 region has the DNA TGCGCCAGCAGCCCCGAGCCGGGACTAGTCGGCACAGATACGCAGTATATT.

This clonotype was seen just once. No conserved phenylalanine or tryptophan ends this CDR3, so it is likely a read error. The chain recombines TRBV29-1 with TRBJ2-5, with TRBD1 as a possible D gene (5 bases). The CDR3 is 13 residues long. The V gene lost 6 bases and the J gene lost 0 bases, with 11 bases spanning the gap. Germline CDR1 and CDR2: SQVTM and ANQGSEA. DNA for the CDR3: TGCAGCGTCCAGACAGCGTACCAAGAGACCCAGTACATC. Its translation: CSVQTAYQETQYI.

A note on this clonotype: This CDR3 is missing its conserved last phenylalanine or tryptophan, likely due to a read error. V is TRBV11-2 and J is TRBJ2-7; D possibly uses TRBD1 or TRBD2 (5 bases each). This CDR3 is 12 amino acids long. The V gene's germline CDR1 is SGHAT and CDR2 FQNNGV. The CDR3 DNA reads TGCGTCAGCACTCCTGGGGGCTACGAGCAGTACTTA. Translated: CVSTPGGYEQYL.

About this clonotype: The CDR3 ends on some other residue instead of the conserved phenylalanine or tryptophan, so this is likely a read error. Because the CDR3's place on the DNA is in doubt, the DNA is left out and the CDR3 is given as listed by TCRdb. J is TRBJ2-7 and V is TRBV12-3 or TRBV12-4; TRBD1, as called in the table, went unchecked against the DNA. The CDR3 is made up of 14 amino acids, end residues included. CDR3 residues: CASTWGQGSTSSTS.

With respect to this clonotype: A junction end diverges from the germline sequence, so it may reflect a read error. The CDR3 spells CASSGVGGNSPLHF. The CDR3 coding sequence is TGTGCCAGCAGCGGGGTTGGCGGTAATTCGCCCCTCCACTTT. The gene calls are TRBV12-3 or TRBV12-4 and TRBJ1-6; no definite D call. CDR3 length equals 14 residues.

In the case of this clonotype: The junction shows a germline mismatch at one end, possibly a read error. The V call is TRBV11-1, the J call TRBJ2-2, with D unresolved. The germline gives CDR1 SGHAT, CDR2 FQDESV (reference sequence). The length of the CDR3 is 13 residues. CDR3 in amino acids: CASGFCDTRELFF. For the CDR3, the DNA is TGTGCCAGCGGCTTTTGCGACACCAGGGAGCTGTTTTTT.

Many counts were recorded for this clonotype. The J gene is TRBJ2-1, the V gene TRBV28, with TRBD2 matching 10 bases. The CDR3 contains 15 residues. Germline lookup yields CDR1 MDHEN and CDR2 SYDVKM. Trimming took 8 bases from V and 10 from J; bases not matched to a gene: 14. CDR3 bases: TGTGCCAGCGGCAAGCGGGAGGGCCGACTCTCCGAGCAGTTCTTC. Protein sequence: CASGKREGRLSEQFF.

Worth noting for this clonotype: Germline and junction disagree at one end, which may indicate a read error. The chain has TRBV11-2 and TRBJ2-3; D is undetermined. Germline V gives CDR1 SGHAT, CDR2 FQNNGV. This CDR3 comprises 15 residues. As DNA, the CDR3 is TGTGCCAACAGCTTAGATTCTCTGGGAACAAATACGCTGTATTTT. This codes for CANSLDSLGTNTLYF.

Comments on this clonotype: A junction end diverges from the germline sequence, so it may reflect a read error. This sequence joins TRBV6-2 or TRBV6-3 and TRBJ2-1, with 7 bases matching TRBD2. CDR1 and CDR2 (germline): MNHEY, SVGEGT. The CDR3 extends over 15 amino acids. CDR3 DNA sequence: TGTGCCAGCAGAACCGGGTCTAGCGGTTACAATGAGCAATTCTTC. It encodes CASRTGSSGYNEQFF.

For this clonotype: Germline is not matched at one junction end, which may reflect a read error. This chain joins TRBV6-1 and TRBJ1-2; no reliable D call. CDR3 size: 14 residues. In germline, CDR1 is MNHNS, CDR2 SASEGT. Written as DNA, the CDR3 is TGTGCCAGCACCACGATCCCTCGGAACTATGGATACACCTTC. Translation gives CASTTIPRNYGYTF.

Of note for this clonotype: The CDR3 does not end in the conserved phenylalanine or tryptophan, so this is likely a read error. This chain connects TRBV12-3 or TRBV12-4 to TRBJ1-1; the match to TRBD1 covers 10 bases. The CDR3 spans 15 residues. V was clipped by 4 bases and J by 5 bases; unmatched bases: 7. CDR3 region: CASSSLTGGRTEAFY. As DNA, the CDR3 is TGTGCCAGCAGTTCCCTGACAGGGGGCAGAACTGAAGCTTTCTAT.

With respect to this clonotype: A much larger clone lies a single base off, so this may be a read error. This chain connects TRBV12-3 or TRBV12-4 to TRBJ2-2, with a possible D match to TRBD2 (6 bases). The CDR3 is made up of 16 amino acids. V shed 6 bases and J shed 4 bases, with 18 bases lying between them. CDR3 amino acids: CASSLHGGRITGELFF. CDR3 sequence (DNA): TGTGCCAGCAGCCTCCATGGAGGGCGAATCACCGGGGAGCTGTTTTTT.

Note on this clonotype: A read error may produce the germline difference seen at one junction end. V gene TRBV6-6 combines with J gene TRBJ1-1; no firm D call. The CDR3 has 15 residues. CDR1 and CDR2 (germline): MNHNY, SVGAGI (reference sequence). The CDR3 DNA reads as TGTGCTAGCAGTATTCCGTCGGCGCGGGGCACTGAAGCTTTCTTT. Translated, it gives CASSIPSARGTEAFF.

This clonotype was observed a handful of times. This sequence may be a read error, since a much larger clone differs from it by one base. The chain is built from TRBV24-1 and TRBJ2-1; D may be TRBD1 (5 bases). Germline loops: CDR1 KGHDR, CDR2 SFDVKD. The CDR3 totals 13 residues. The CDR3 nucleotides read TGTGTCACCAGTGATCCCCCGGGCCAGGGGCAGTTCTTC. Its translation: CVTSDPPGQGQFF.

The chain joins TRBV4-1 to TRBJ2-3; D might be TRBD1 (7 bases). This CDR3 contains 16 residues. V gave up 3 bases and J gave up 2 bases, with 15 bases separating them. CDR1 and CDR2 from the germline V gene are MGHRA and YSYEKL. CDR3 sequence reads: CASSQTGTGNTDTQYF. In DNA, the CDR3 is TGCGCCAGCAGCCAGACAGGGACTGGCAACACAGATACGCAGTATTTT.

On this clonotype: Given the absence of the conserved phenylalanine or tryptophan at the CDR3 end, a read error is likely. The V call is TRBV10-3, the J call TRBJ1-5, with a possible D match to TRBD1 (5 bases). Germline values: CDR1 ENHRY, CDR2 SYGVKD. This CDR3 spans 13 amino acids. The CDR3 loop is CAIRESGDQPQHL. The CDR3 coding sequence is TGTGCCATCCGTGAGTCGGGGGATCAGCCCCAGCATCTT.

Details on this clonotype: The conserved phenylalanine or tryptophan is not found at the CDR3 terminus, so this likely reflects a read error. The chain carries TRBV6-5 and TRBJ2-1; D is unresolved. The V gene's germline CDR1 is MNHEY and CDR2 SVGAGI. Trimming pared 2 bases from V and 8 bases from J, leaving 4 bases between. This CDR3 is 11 amino acids long. The CDR3 DNA is TGTGCCAGCAGTTACGCGGATGAGCAGTTCTTA. Translated: CASSYADEQFL.

This chain uses TRBV6-6 with TRBJ2-7; a weak D match, TRBD2 (6 bases). V was pared by 5 bases and J by 3 bases, with 23 bases between. CDR3 length: 17 residues. CDR1 MNHNY and CDR2 SVGAGI come from the germline V gene (reference sequence). CDR3 sequence (DNA): TGTGCCAGCAGTGAAGCGTGGGGGAGACTAGTAGTCTACGAGCAGTACTTC. Its protein product is CASSEAWGRLVVYEQYF.